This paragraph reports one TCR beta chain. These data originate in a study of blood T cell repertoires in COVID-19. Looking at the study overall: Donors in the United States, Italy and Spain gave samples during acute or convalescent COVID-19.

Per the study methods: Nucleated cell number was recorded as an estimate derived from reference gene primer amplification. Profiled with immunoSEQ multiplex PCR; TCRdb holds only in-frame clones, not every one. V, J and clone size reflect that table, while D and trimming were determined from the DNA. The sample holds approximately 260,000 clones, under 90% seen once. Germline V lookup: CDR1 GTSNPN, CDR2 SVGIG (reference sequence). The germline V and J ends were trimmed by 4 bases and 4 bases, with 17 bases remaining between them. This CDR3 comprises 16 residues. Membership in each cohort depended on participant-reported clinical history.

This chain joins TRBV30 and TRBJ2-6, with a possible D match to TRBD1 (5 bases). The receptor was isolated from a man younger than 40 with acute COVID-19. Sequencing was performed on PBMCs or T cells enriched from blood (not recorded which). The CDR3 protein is CAWTTGIPQGANVLTF. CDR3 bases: TGTGCCTGGACCACAGGAATCCCTCAAGGGGCCAACGTCCTGACTTTC.